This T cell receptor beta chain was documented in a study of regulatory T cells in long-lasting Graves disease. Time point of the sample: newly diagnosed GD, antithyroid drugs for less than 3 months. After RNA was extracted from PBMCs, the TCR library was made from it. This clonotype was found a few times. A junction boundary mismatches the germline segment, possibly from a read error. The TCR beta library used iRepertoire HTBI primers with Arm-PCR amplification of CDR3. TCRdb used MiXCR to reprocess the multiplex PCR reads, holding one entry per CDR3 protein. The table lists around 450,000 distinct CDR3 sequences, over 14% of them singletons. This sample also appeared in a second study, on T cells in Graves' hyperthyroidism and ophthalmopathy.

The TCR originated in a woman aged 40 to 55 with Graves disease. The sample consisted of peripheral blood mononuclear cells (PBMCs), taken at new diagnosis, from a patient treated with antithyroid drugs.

The chain's CDR3 is CASSLPLSGLAKNTQYF. In DNA, the CDR3 is TGTGCCAGCAGTTTACCCCTCTCAGGTCTAGCCAAAAACACTCAGTACTTC. The rearrangement links TRBV28 to TRBJ2-4, with D perhaps matching TRBD2 (5 bases). Germline V gene data show CDR1 as MDHEN and CDR2 as SYDVKM. The length of the CDR3 is 17 residues.